This T cell receptor (beta chain) stems from a study of blood T cell repertoires in COVID-19. Study overall: Both acute and convalescent COVID-19 samples were obtained from the United States, Italy and Spain. Sources were T cells, B-cell-depleted T cells, or PBMCs; the material itself was cDNA or gDNA.

Original processing methods: Reference gene primer amplification gave estimated nucleated cell counts. Method: immunoSEQ multiplex PCR; TCRdb's copy keeps in-frame clones and lacks some. V and J calls and clone size follow that table, whereas D and trimming were derived from the DNA. Of over 90,000 clones in the sample, about 80% are singletons; the top ten hold around 12%. This CDR3 region has 18 residues. CDR1 and CDR2 from the germline V gene are KGHDR and SFDVKD. Trimming stripped 0 bases from V and 2 bases from J, with 18 bases between. The receptor's source is a human donor in a cohort sampled during active COVID-19. Input material: peripheral blood. This rearrangement joins TRBV24-1 to TRBJ1-1; no clear D gene. The chain's CDR3 is CATSDLRSSPGSNTEAFF. In DNA, the CDR3 is TGTGCCACCAGTGATTTGAGGTCGAGCCCAGGATCAAACACTGAAGCTTTCTTT.